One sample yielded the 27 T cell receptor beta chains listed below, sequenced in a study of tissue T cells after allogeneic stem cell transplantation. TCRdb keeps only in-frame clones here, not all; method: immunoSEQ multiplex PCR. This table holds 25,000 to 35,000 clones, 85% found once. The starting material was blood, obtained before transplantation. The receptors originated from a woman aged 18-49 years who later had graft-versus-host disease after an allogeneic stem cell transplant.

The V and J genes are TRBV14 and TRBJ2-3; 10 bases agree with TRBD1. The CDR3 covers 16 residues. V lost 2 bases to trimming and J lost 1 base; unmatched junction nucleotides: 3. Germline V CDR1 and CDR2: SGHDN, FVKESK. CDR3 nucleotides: TGTGCCAGCAGCCAATGGGGACAGGGGCGCACAGATACGCAGTATTTT. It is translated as CASSQWGQGRTDTQYF.

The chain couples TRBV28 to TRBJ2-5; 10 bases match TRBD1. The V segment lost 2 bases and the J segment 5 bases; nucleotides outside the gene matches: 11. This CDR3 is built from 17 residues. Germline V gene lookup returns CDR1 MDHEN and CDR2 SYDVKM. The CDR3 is CASSLPRDRGERETQYF. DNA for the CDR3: TGTGCCAGCAGTTTACCCCGGGACAGGGGAGAACGGGAGACCCAGTACTTC.

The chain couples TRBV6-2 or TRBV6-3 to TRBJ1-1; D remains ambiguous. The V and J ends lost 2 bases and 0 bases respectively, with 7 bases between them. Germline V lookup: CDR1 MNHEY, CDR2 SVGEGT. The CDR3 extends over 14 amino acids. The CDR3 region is CASSYLQVNTEAFF. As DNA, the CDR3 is TGTGCCAGCAGTTACCTCCAGGTGAACACTGAAGCTTTCTTT.

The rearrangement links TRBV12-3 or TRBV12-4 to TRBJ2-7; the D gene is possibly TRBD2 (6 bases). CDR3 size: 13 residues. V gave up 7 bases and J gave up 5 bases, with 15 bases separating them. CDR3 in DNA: TGTGCCAGCACCGTGGGACTGTGGGACGAGCAGTACTTC. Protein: CASTVGLWDEQYF.

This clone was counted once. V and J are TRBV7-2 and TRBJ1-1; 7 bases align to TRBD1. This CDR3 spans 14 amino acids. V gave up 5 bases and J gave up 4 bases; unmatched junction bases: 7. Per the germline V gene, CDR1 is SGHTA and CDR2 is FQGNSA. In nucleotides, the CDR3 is TGTGCCAGCAGCGCAGGGGGTTGGGGCACTGAAGCTTTCTTT. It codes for CASSAGGWGTEAFF.

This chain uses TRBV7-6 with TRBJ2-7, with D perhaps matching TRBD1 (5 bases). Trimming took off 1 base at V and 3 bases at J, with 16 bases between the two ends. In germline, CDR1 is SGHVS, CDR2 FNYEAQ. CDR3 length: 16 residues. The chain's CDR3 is CASSLDAEQANYEQYF. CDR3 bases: TGTGCCAGCAGCTTAGATGCTGAACAGGCAAACTACGAGCAGTACTTC.

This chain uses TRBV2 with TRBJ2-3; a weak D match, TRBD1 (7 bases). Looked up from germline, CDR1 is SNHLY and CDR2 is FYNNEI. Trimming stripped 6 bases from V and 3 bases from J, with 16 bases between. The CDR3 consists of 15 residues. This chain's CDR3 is CASRKGAGRTDTQYF. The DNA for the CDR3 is TGTGCCAGCAGGAAGGGGGCAGGGAGGACAGATACGCAGTATTTT.

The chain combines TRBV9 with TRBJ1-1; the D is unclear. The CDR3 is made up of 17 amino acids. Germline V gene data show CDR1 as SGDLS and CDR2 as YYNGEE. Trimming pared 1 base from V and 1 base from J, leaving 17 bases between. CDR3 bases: TGTGCCAGCAGCGTACCGGCGGACTCCCCCTGGAACACTGAAGCTTTCTTT. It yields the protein CASSVPADSPWNTEAFF.

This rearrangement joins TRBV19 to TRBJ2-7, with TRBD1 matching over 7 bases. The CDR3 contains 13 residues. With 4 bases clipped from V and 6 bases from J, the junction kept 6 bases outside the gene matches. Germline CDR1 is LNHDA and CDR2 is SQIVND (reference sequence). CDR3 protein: CASSSPTGTEQYF. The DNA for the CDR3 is TGTGCCAGTAGTAGCCCGACAGGGACCGAGCAGTACTTC. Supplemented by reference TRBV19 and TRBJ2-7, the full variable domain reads DGGITQSPKYLFRKEGQNVTLSCEQNLNHDAMYWYRQDPGQGLRLIYYSQIVNDFQKGDIAEGYSVSREKKESFPLTVTSAQKNPTAFYLCASSSPTGTEQYFGPGTRLTVT.

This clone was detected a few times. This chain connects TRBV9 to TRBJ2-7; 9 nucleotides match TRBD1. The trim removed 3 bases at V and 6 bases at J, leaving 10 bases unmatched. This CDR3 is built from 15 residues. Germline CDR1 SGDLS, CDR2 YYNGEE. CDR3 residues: CASSGGDRELGEQYF. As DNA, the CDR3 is TGTGCCAGCAGCGGAGGGGACAGGGAATTGGGCGAGCAGTACTTC.

The CDR3 DNA reads as TGTGCCACCAGGACAGGGACCAACACTGAAGCTTTCTTT. It yields the protein CATRTGTNTEAFF. V usage is TRBV24-1 and J usage is TRBJ1-1; 7 nucleotides line up with TRBD1. V gave up 7 bases and J gave up 2 bases; unmatched junction bases: 3. This CDR3 is built from 13 residues. Germline CDR1 KGHDR, CDR2 SFDVKD.

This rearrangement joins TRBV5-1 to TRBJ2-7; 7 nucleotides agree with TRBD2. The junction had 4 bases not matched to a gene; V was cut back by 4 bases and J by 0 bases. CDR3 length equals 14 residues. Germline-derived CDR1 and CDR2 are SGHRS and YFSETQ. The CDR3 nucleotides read TGCGCCAGCAGCCCAAGCGGGAACTCCTACGAGCAGTACTTC. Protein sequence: CASSPSGNSYEQYF.

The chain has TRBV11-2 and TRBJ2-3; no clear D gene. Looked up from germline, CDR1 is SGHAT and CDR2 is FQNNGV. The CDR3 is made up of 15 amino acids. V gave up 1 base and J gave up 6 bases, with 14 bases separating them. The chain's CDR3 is CASSLVGSLDDTQYF. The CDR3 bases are TGTGCCAGCAGCTTAGTGGGGTCCCTCGACGATACGCAGTATTTT.

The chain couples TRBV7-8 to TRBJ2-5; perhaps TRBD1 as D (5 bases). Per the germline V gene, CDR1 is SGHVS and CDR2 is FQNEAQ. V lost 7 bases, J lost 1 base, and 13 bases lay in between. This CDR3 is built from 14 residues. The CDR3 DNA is TGTGCCAGCACCAGGGTCGTCGTCCAAGAGACCCAGTACTTC. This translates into CASTRVVVQETQYF.

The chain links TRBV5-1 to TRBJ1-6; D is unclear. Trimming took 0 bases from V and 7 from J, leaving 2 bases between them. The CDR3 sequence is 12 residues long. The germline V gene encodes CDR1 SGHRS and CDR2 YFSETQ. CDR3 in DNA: TGCGCCAGCAGCTTGGAAAATTCACCCCTCCACTTT. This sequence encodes CASSLENSPLHF.

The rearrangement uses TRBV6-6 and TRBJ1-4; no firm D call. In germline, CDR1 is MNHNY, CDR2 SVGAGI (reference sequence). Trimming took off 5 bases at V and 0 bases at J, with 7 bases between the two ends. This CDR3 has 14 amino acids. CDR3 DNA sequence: TGTGCCAGCAGTGACGGGGCAACTAATGAAAAACTGTTTTTT. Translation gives CASSDGATNEKLFF.

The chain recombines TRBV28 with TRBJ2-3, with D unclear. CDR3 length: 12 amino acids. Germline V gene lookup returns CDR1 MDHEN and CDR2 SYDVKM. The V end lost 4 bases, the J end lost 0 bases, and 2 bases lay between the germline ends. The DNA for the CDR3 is TGTGCCAGCAGTTGGAGCACAGATACGCAGTATTTT. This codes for CASSWSTDTQYF. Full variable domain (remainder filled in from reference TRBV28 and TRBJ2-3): DVKVTQSSRYLVKRTGEKVFLECVQDMDHENMFWYRQDPGLGLRLIYFSYDVKMKEKGDIPEGYSVSREKKERFSLILESASTNQTSMYLCASSWSTDTQYFGPGTRLTVL.

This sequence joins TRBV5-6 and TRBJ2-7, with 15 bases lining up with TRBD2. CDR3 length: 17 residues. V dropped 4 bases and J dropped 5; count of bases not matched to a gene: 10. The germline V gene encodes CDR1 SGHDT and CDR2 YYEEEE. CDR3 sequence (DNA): TGTGCCAGCAGCCCTAGGACTAGCGGGAGGGCCGTCCACGAGCAGTACTTC. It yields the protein CASSPRTSGRAVHEQYF. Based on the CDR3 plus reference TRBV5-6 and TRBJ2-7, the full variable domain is DAGVTQSPTHLIKTRGQQVTLRCSPKSGHDTVSWYQQALGQGPQFIFQYYEEEERQRGNFPDRFSGHQFPNYSSELNVNALLLGDSALYLCASSPRTSGRAVHEQYFGPGTRLTVT.

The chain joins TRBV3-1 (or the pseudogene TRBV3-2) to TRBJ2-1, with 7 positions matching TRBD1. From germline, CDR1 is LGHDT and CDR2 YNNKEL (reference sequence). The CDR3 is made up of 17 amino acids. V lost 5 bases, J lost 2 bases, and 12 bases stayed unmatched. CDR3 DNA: TGTGCCAGCAGCTACCGGACAGGTAGAGTTACCTACAATGAGCAGTTCTTC. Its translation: CASSYRTGRVTYNEQFF.

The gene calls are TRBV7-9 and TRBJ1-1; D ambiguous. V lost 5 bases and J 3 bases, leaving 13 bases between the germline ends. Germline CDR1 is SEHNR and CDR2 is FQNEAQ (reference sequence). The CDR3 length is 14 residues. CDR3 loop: CASSLPGGDTEAFF. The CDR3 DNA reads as TGTGCCAGCAGCCTTCCCGGCGGGGACACTGAAGCTTTCTTT.

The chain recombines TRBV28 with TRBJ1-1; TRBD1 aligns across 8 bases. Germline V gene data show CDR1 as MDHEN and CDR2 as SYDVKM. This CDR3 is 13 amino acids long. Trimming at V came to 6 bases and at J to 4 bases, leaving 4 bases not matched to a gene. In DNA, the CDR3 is TGTGCCAGCAGGGAAACAGGGGGCACTGAAGCTTTCTTT. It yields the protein CASRETGGTEAFF.

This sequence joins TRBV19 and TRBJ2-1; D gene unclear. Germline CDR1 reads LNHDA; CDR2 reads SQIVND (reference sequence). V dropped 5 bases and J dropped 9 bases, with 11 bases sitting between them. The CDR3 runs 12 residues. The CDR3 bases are TGTGCCAGTAGTGGGCGGAGTGGTGAGCAGTTCTTC. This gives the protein CASSGRSGEQFF. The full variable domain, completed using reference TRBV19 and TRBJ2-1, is DGGITQSPKYLFRKEGQNVTLSCEQNLNHDAMYWYRQDPGQGLRLIYYSQIVNDFQKGDIAEGYSVSREKKESFPLTVTSAQKNPTAFYLCASSGRSGEQFFGPGTRLTVL.

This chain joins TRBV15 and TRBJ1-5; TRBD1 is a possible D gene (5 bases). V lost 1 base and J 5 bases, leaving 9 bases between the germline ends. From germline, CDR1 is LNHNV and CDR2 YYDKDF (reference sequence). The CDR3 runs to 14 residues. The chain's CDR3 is CATSRGGVDQPQHF. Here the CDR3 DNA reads TGTGCCACCAGCAGAGGAGGGGTAGATCAGCCCCAGCATTTT.

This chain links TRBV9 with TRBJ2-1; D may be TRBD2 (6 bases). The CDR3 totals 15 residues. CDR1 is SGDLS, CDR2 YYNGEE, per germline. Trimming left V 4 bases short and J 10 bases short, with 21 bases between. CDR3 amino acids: CASSKTSRSIKEQFF. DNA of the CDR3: TGTGCCAGCAGCAAGACTAGTCGGTCAATCAAAGAGCAGTTCTTC.

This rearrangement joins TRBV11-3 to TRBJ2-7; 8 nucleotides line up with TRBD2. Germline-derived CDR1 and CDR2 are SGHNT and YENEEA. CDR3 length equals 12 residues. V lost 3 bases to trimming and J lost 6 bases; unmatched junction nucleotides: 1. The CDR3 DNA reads TGTGCCAGCAGCTTCGCGGGAGGCGAGCAGTACTTC. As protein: CASSFAGGEQYF.

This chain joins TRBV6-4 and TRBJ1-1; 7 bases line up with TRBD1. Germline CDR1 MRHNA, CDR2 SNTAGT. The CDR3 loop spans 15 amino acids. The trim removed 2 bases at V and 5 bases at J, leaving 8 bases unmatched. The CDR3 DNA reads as TGTGCCAGCAGTGACGGGACAGCGGGGAGGACTGAAGCTTTCTTT. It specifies CASSDGTAGRTEAFF.

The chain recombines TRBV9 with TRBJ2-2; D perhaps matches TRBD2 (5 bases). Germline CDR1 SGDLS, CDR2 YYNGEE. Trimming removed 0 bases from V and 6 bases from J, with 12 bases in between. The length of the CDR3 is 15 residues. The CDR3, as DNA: TGTGCCAGCAGCGTAGCCACGGACTGGGCCGGGGAGCTGTTTTTT. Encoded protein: CASSVATDWAGELFF.